The 4 T cell receptor beta chains reported below all come from one sample, sequenced in a study of blood T cell repertoires in COVID-19. Measured with immunoSEQ multiplex PCR; TCRdb has only the in-frame clones, and not every one. The data contain 20,000 to 30,000 clones, over 70% of them seen just once; the ten biggest clones take up about 15%. The sequenced sample consisted of peripheral blood. These receptor sequences come from a man at least 80 years old with active or convalescent COVID-19.

The chain has TRBV2 and TRBJ2-2; TRBD1 matches 7 bases. Per germline, CDR1 SNHLY and CDR2 FYNNEI. The V and J ends lost 6 bases and 0 bases, in that order; junction bases with no gene match: 7. This CDR3 spans 16 amino acids. Here the CDR3 reads CASRQQGTANTGELFF. The CDR3 DNA reads as TGTGCCAGCAGGCAACAGGGGACAGCGAACACCGGGGAGCTGTTTTTT.

This clone was picked up a small number of times. The chain has TRBV6-2 or TRBV6-3 and TRBJ1-1; weak D call: TRBD1 (5 bases). Trimming cost V 1 base and J 5 bases, with 14 bases left between them. Germline values: CDR1 MNHEY, CDR2 SVGEGT. The CDR3 runs to 15 residues. The CDR3 reads CASSYFTRGKTEAFF. CDR3 in DNA: TGTGCCAGCAGTTACTTCACGCGGGGGAAAACTGAAGCTTTCTTT.

This clone was counted once. The chain joins TRBV29-1 to TRBJ1-2, with 7 bases lining up with TRBD1. V was clipped by 7 bases and J by 8 bases; unmatched bases: 7. CDR3 length: 11 residues. The V gene's germline CDR1 is SQVTM and CDR2 ANQGSEA. CDR3 amino acids: CSERTGGGYTF. DNA for the CDR3: TGCAGCGAACGGACAGGCGGAGGCTACACCTTC.

The CDR3, as DNA: TGTGCCAGCAGCCAGAGACTAGCAGCTCTCCGCGAGCAGTACTTC. Translation: CASSQRLAALREQYF. The chain uses TRBV4-2 and TRBJ2-7, with 7 bases fitting TRBD2. V gave up 3 bases and J gave up 6 bases; unmatched junction bases: 11. The CDR3 has 15 amino acids. The germline CDR1 and CDR2 sequences are LGHNA and YNFKEQ.